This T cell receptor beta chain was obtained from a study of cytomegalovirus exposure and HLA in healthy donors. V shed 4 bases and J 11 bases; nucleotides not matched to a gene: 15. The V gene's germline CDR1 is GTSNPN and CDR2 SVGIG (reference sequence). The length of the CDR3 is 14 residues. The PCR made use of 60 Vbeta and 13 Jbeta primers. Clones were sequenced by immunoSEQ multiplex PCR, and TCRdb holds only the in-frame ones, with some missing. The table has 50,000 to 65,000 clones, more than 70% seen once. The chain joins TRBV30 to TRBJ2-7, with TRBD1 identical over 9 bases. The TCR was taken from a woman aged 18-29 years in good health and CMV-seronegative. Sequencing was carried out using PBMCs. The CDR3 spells CAWKFKGQGRVEYF. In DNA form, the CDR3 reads TGTGCCTGGAAGTTTAAGGGACAGGGAAGGGTAGAGTACTTC. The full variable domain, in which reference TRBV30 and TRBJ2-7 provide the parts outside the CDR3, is SQTIHQWPATLVQPVGSPLSLECTVEGTSNPNLYWYRQAAGRGLQLLFYSVGIGQISSEVPQNLSASRPQDRQFILSSKKLLLSDSGFYLCAWKFKGQGRVEYFGPGTRLTVT.